The source of this T cell receptor (beta chain) is a study of T-cell memory formation after mild COVID-19. Study-wide context: The study found TCR clusters largely donor specific.

TCR alpha and TCR beta cDNA libraries with sample barcodes and UMIs came from 5'RACE using constant-segment primers. One entry per CDR3 protein, called by TCRdb with MiXCR from the 5' RACE reads. This table has approximately 260,000 distinct CDR3 sequences, 16% appearing once. The CDR3 sequence is 15 residues long. With V trimmed by 4 bases and J by 6 bases, 7 bases remained unmatched. Germline V gene lookup returns CDR1 LGHNA and CDR2 YSLEER. This sequence joins TRBV4-3 and TRBJ1-1; 11 bases agree with TRBD1. This TCR derives from a young man who had mild COVID-19 (a few samples of this study predate the infection). Cell type and time point are not known. Sequenced material: PBMCs or a T cell subset sorted from them (not recorded which). This CDR3 reads CASSRGQGAGAEAFF. DNA for the CDR3: TGCGCCAGCAGCCGCGGACAGGGGGCTGGCGCTGAAGCTTTCTTT.